This entry lists 23 T cell receptor beta chains sequenced from one sample in a study of CD8 T cells in ankylosing spondylitis. TCRdb reanalysed the 5' RACE reads using MiXCR and keeps one entry per CDR3 protein. The sample lists 450,000 or so distinct CDR3 sequences, about 24% occurring once. Antigens for these TCRs are unknown. Regarding the study as a whole: Roughly 8 highly homologous variants made up a TCR beta motif that seemed to typify ankylosing spondylitis blood.

Material: blood, either unsorted or a sorted T cell fraction (not recorded which). These receptors originate from a male donor with ankylosing spondylitis.

This clonotype was detected many times. This chain links TRBV29-1 with TRBJ2-5; 9 bases agree with TRBD2. The CDR3 contains 14 residues. The J segment lost 5 bases and the V segment lost 1 base, leaving 5 bases of the junction unmatched. Germline V gives CDR1 SQVTM, CDR2 ANQGSEA. In DNA form, the CDR3 reads TGCAGCGTTGAAGTAGCGGGGGCCCGGGAGACCCAGTACTTC. The encoded protein is CSVEVAGARETQYF.

CDR3 DNA sequence: TGTGCCAGCAGCTTAGTCCACCGTAACAATGAGCAGTTCTTC. Its protein product is CASSLVHRNNEQFF. The chain uses TRBV7-2 and TRBJ2-1; D is ambiguous. The germline V gene encodes CDR1 SGHTA and CDR2 FQGNSA. Trimming pared 1 base from V and 5 bases from J, leaving 9 bases between. CDR3 length equals 14 residues.

The J gene is TRBJ1-6, the V gene TRBV6-5; D gene unclear. Trimming pared 3 bases from V and 7 bases from J, leaving 16 bases between. The germline CDR1 and CDR2 sequences are MNHEY and SVGAGI. This CDR3 has 16 residues. This chain's CDR3 is CASSYTGTAENSPLHF. For the CDR3, the DNA is TGTGCCAGCAGTTATACGGGCACGGCCGAGAATTCACCCCTCCACTTT.

This clonotype was seen ten or more times. CDR3 DNA: TGTGCCAGCAGCCAAACTAGCGGCACCTACAATGAGCAGTTCTTC. Amino acids: CASSQTSGTYNEQFF. V is TRBV3-1 and J is TRBJ2-1, with TRBD2 identical over 8 bases. The J segment lost 2 bases and the V segment lost 2 bases, leaving 2 bases of the junction unmatched. This CDR3 is built from 15 residues. In germline, CDR1 is LGHDT, CDR2 YNNKEL (reference sequence).

The rearrangement links TRBV9 to TRBJ2-3; weak D call: TRBD2 (5 bases). CDR1 is SGDLS and CDR2 is YYNGEE in the germline V gene. This CDR3 is built from 12 residues. V dropped 7 bases and J dropped 0 bases, with 6 bases sitting between them. The CDR3 DNA sequence: TGTGCCAGCGGGAGAAGCACAGATACGCAGTATTTT. Translation gives CASGRSTDTQYF.

With respect to this clonotype: Mismatch with germline at one junction end may stem from a read error. This chain connects TRBV15 to TRBJ1-3; D gene ambiguous. This CDR3 is 14 amino acids long. Germline CDR1 reads LNHNV; CDR2 reads YYDKDF (reference sequence). CDR3 bases: TGTGTCACCAGCAGAGATCGGAACGGAAACACCATATATTTT. Its translation is CVTSRDRNGNTIYF.

This clonotype turned up a few times. The V gene is TRBV29-1, the J gene TRBJ2-7; the D gene is possibly TRBD2 (6 bases). The CDR3 runs 14 residues. Germline lookup yields CDR1 SQVTM and CDR2 ANQGSEA. Trimming removed 1 base at V and 3 bases at J, with 13 bases between. CDR3 sequence reads: CSVEAPLGGYEQYV. The CDR3, as DNA: TGCAGCGTTGAAGCCCCTCTGGGAGGCTACGAGCAGTACGTC.

The chain combines TRBV5-1 with TRBJ2-3; the D is unclear. V was clipped by 3 bases and J by 1 base, with 9 bases between them. The CDR3 extends over 14 amino acids. Germline V gene data show CDR1 as SGHRS and CDR2 as YFSETQ. The CDR3, as DNA: TGCGCCAGCAGCTGGCAGGCTCGCACAGATACGCAGTATTTT. Its protein is CASSWQARTDTQYF.

This clonotype has a handful of counts. The gene calls are TRBV6-1 and TRBJ2-2; either TRBD1 or TRBD2 may supply D (7 bases each). The germline CDR1 and CDR2 sequences are MNHNS and SASEGT. Trimming removed 10 bases at V and 2 bases at J, with 14 bases between. This CDR3 region has 14 residues. The CDR3 nucleotides read TGTGCCACCAGGGGGGGGCAAAACACCGGGGAGCTGTTTTTT. Its translation is CATRGGQNTGELFF.

This chain links TRBV12-3 or TRBV12-4 with TRBJ2-6; D gene ambiguous. Trimming removed 10 bases from V and 3 bases from J, with 10 bases in between. The CDR3 contains 13 residues. CDR3 loop: CATRPGGANVLTF. In nucleotides, the CDR3 is TGTGCCACGAGGCCGGGTGGGGCCAACGTCCTGACTTTC.

The V gene is TRBV29-1, the J gene TRBJ1-1; D remains unclear. This CDR3 contains 13 residues. Germline values: CDR1 SQVTM, CDR2 ANQGSEA. Between the trimmed V and J ends, which lost 0 bases and 5 bases, there was a span of 10 bases. DNA of the CDR3: TGCAGCGTTGAAGATAGGCTTGCTACTGAAGCTTTCTTT. Translating it yields CSVEDRLATEAFF.

V usage is TRBV7-9 and J usage is TRBJ2-1; D may be TRBD1 (6 bases). Germline values: CDR1 SEHNR, CDR2 FQNEAQ (reference sequence). The CDR3 has 17 residues. Trimming removed 5 bases at V and 0 bases at J, with 17 bases between. The CDR3 DNA reads TGTGCCAGCAGCCCGGACAGCCTACGTCTCTCCTACAATGAGCAGTTCTTC. Translated: CASSPDSLRLSYNEQFF.

This clonotype was seen a few times. The chain joins TRBV5-1 to TRBJ1-2; D is ambiguous. CDR1 and CDR2 from the germline V gene are SGHRS and YFSETQ. V was clipped by 7 bases and J by 2 bases, with 6 bases between them. The CDR3 is 11 residues long. The CDR3 reads CASGFNYGYTF. The CDR3, as DNA: TGCGCCAGCGGATTCAACTATGGCTACACCTTC.

The chain is built from TRBV20-1 and TRBJ1-1; TRBD1 matches at 7 bases. The CDR3 spans 14 residues. The germline V gene has CDR1 DFQATT and CDR2 SNEGSKA (reference sequence). V gave up 0 bases and J gave up 6 bases; unmatched junction bases: 7. The CDR3 sequence: CSARDPRGAAEAFF. The CDR3 DNA sequence: TGCAGTGCTAGAGATCCCAGGGGGGCGGCTGAAGCTTTCTTT.

The chain uses TRBV18 and TRBJ2-2; D is possibly TRBD2 (5 bases). Trimming took off 3 bases at V and 3 bases at J, with 11 bases between the two ends. This CDR3 region has 15 residues. Germline CDR1 KGHSH, CDR2 LQKENI. The CDR3 loop reads CASSPPSRDTGELFF. As DNA, the CDR3 is TGTGCCAGCTCACCTCCTAGCCGGGACACCGGGGAGCTGTTTTTT.

This clonotype was detected ten times or more. The J gene is TRBJ1-4, the V gene TRBV12-3 or TRBV12-4, with 8 positions matching TRBD1. CDR3 length equals 17 residues. The V and J ends lost 3 bases and 6 bases, in that order; junction bases with no gene match: 12. CDR3 region: CASSLRDRPSHDEKLFF. Written as DNA, the CDR3 is TGTGCCAGCAGTTTGAGGGACAGGCCTTCCCATGATGAAAAACTGTTTTTT.

The chain employs TRBV20-1 and TRBJ1-4; perhaps TRBD1 as D (5 bases). The CDR3 is made up of 14 amino acids. Germline-derived CDR1 and CDR2 are DFQATT and SNEGSKA (reference sequence). The ends were cut back, 0 bases at V and 8 bases at J, with 13 bases in the middle. CDR3 in amino acids: CSARDPRAGEKLFF. Here the CDR3 DNA reads TGCAGTGCTAGAGATCCCCGGGCAGGGGAAAAACTGTTTTTT.

CDR3 loop: CASSPGGTPYNEQFF. Written as DNA, the CDR3 is TGTGCCAGCAGCCCAGGGGGGACTCCCTACAATGAGCAGTTCTTC. The J gene is TRBJ2-1, the V gene TRBV3-1, with D perhaps matching TRBD1 (7 bases). With 4 bases removed from V and 2 bases from J, the gap between germline ends came to 12 bases. Germline V gene lookup returns CDR1 LGHDT and CDR2 YNNKEL (reference sequence). The CDR3 runs to 15 residues.

The chain links TRBV20-1 to TRBJ2-3; 8 bases fit TRBD1. V was pared by 0 bases and J by 3 bases, with 5 bases of the junction left unmatched. Per the germline V gene, CDR1 is DFQATT and CDR2 is SNEGSKA (reference sequence). The CDR3 length is 15 residues. The DNA for the CDR3 is TGCAGTGCTAGAGATTCAGGACAGGGAACAGATACGCAGTATTTT. Amino acids: CSARDSGQGTDTQYF.

This clonotype was seen more than once but under ten times. One junction end disagrees with the germline gene, perhaps due to a read error. J is TRBJ2-7 and V is TRBV20-1; no clear D. Germline CDR1 reads DFQATT; CDR2 reads SNEGSKA (reference sequence). This CDR3 is built from 13 residues. The CDR3 region has the DNA TGCAGTCCCCGTGACACGTTCTCCTCCGAGCAGTACTTC. Translation: CSPRDTFSSEQYF.

The CDR3 DNA reads TGTGCCACAGAGGACGACGTCATGAACACTGAAGCTTTCTTT. Residues: CATEDDVMNTEAFF. V usage is TRBV10-3 and J usage is TRBJ1-1; D is unresolved. The CDR3 has 14 residues. Germline-derived CDR1 and CDR2 are ENHRY and SYGVKD. Trimming took off 10 bases at V and 0 bases at J, with 15 bases between the two ends.

The chain couples TRBV4-2 to TRBJ2-3; 8 bases line up with TRBD1. The CDR3 sequence is 15 residues long. The V and J ends lost 1 base and 6 bases, in that order; junction bases with no gene match: 6. The germline V gene has CDR1 LGHNA and CDR2 YNFKEQ. This CDR3 is CASSQVSGGDDTQYF. The CDR3 DNA reads TGTGCCAGCAGCCAAGTGTCAGGGGGCGATGATACGCAGTATTTT.

The rearrangement links TRBV7-9 to TRBJ2-3, with unresolved D. V lost 4 bases, J lost 3 bases, and 8 bases lay in between. The CDR3 runs 13 residues. Germline lookup yields CDR1 SEHNR and CDR2 FQNEAQ (reference sequence). The CDR3: CASSYPQTDTQYF. The CDR3 DNA sequence: TGTGCCAGCAGCTACCCACAGACAGATACGCAGTATTTT.